One sample yielded the 6 T cell receptor beta chains listed below, sequenced in a study of identical twins (dated by TCRdb to 2016 to 2017). The library was built by means of 5' RACE. Sequenced using an Illumina HiSeq 2000. The public reads were quality trimmed at Q25 with fastp and then assembled into clones with MiXCR by TCRdb, keeping productive beta chains. Rows with a matching CDR3 protein are joined into one entry that keeps the most common DNA and genes. Counted in this sample were 150,000 or so distinct CDR3 sequences; roughly 3.2% of them appeared once. Around 8% of the sample is in the top ten clones. Sequencing used memory T cells sorted from blood. The intended sense of this specimen's cell subset or site label: CD45RO+ enriched T cells. All receptors come from a man aged 18 to 29 in good health.

This clonotype came up many times. The chain joins TRBV20-1 to TRBJ2-1; the D gene could be TRBD1 or TRBD2 (5 bases each). With 7 bases removed from V and 9 bases from J, the gap between germline ends came to 13 bases. The CDR3 length is 11 residues. Germline V lookup: CDR1 DFQATT, CDR2 SNEGSKA (reference sequence). The CDR3 DNA follows: TGCAGTGTTGTGGGGGTTGGTGAGCAGTTCTTC. It translates to CSVVGVGEQFF.

This clonotype was picked up many times. The chain recombines TRBV21-1 with TRBJ2-7. TRBV21-1 is labeled a pseudogene. The CDR3 consists of 15 residues. CDR3 loop: CASTSTVDNGYEQYV. The CDR3, as DNA: TGTGCCAGCACTTCTACAGTCGATAATGGTTACGAGCAGTACGTC.

This clonotype turned up a few times. The J gene is TRBJ1-6, the V gene TRBV7-9, with D possibly TRBD1 on 5 matching bases. The germline CDR1 and CDR2 sequences are SEHNR and FQNEAQ (reference sequence). This CDR3 has 14 amino acids. Trimming shortened V by 10 bases and J by 5 bases, and 15 bases separated the two germline ends. Written as DNA, the CDR3 is TGTGCCATCGAGCGAGGGGAGAATAATTCACCCCTCCACTTT. Its protein is CAIERGENNSPLHF.

This clonotype was detected many times. This rearrangement joins TRBV7-9 to TRBJ1-5; D not certain. CDR3 length equals 17 residues. Trimming shortened V by 5 bases and J by 4 bases, and 21 bases separated the two germline ends. Germline V gene data show CDR1 as SEHNR and CDR2 as FQNEAQ (reference sequence). CDR3 amino acids: CASSRRREDGKNQPQHF. CDR3 DNA: TGTGCCAGCAGCCGTCGTCGCGAGGACGGCAAAAATCAGCCCCAGCATTTT.

Ten or more counts support this clonotype. This chain uses TRBV7-9 with TRBJ1-1; D is possibly TRBD1 (6 bases). This CDR3 contains 15 residues. Germline V gene sequence: CDR1 SEHNR, CDR2 FQNEAQ (reference sequence). Trimming cost V 6 bases and J 0 bases, with 14 bases left between them. CDR3 loop: CASSPRGTMNTEAFF. The CDR3 nucleotides read TGTGCCAGCAGTCCAAGGGGGACCATGAACACTGAAGCTTTCTTT.

In its sample, this clonotype was seen a few times. The rearrangement links TRBV29-1 to TRBJ2-7; D not resolved. The CDR3 consists of 11 residues. Trimming removed 6 bases at V and 5 bases at J, with 11 bases between. CDR1 is SQVTM, CDR2 ANQGSEA, per germline. The CDR3 coding sequence is TGCAGCGTAGGCCGGGCGGACGAGCAGTACTTC. Its protein product is CSVGRADEQYF.